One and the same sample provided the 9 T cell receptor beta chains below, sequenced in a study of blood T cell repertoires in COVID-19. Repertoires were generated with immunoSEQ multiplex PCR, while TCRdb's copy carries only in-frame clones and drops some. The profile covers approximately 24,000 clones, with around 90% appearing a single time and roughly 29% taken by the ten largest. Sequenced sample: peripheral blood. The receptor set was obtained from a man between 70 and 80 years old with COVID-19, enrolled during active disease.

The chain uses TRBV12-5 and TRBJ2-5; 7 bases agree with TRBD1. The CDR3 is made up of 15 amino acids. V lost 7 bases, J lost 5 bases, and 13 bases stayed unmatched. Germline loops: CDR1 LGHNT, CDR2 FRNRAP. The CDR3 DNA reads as TGTGCTAGTGCCTCCCAAAGACAGGGAAGGGAGACCCAGTACTTC. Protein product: CASASQRQGRETQYF.

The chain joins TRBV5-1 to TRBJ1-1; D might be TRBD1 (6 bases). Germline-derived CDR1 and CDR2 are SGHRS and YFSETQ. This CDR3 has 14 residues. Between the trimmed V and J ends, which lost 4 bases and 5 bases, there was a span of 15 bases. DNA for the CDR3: TGCGCCAGCAGCCCAGGACGTCAGGGGACTGAAGCTTTCTTT. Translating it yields CASSPGRQGTEAFF.

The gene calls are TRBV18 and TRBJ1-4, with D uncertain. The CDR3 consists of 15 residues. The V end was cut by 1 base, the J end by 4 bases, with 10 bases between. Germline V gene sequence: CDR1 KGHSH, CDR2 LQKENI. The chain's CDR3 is CASSPLREVNEKLFF. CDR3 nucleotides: TGTGCCAGCTCACCACTTCGGGAGGTTAATGAAAAACTGTTTTTT.

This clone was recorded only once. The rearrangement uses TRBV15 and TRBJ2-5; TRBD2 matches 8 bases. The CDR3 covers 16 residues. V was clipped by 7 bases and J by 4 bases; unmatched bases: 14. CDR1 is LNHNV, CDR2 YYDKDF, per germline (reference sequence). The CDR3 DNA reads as TGTGCCACCACCCCATCTTACGGGAGGGCCGGAGAGACCCAGTACTTC. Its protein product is CATTPSYGRAGETQYF.

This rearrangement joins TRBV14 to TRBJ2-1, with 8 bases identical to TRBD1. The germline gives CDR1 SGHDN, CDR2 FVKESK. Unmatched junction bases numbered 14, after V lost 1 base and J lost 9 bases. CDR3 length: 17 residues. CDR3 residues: CASSQGTGTVWAGEQFF. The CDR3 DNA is TGTGCCAGCAGCCAAGGGACAGGGACTGTCTGGGCCGGTGAGCAGTTCTTC.

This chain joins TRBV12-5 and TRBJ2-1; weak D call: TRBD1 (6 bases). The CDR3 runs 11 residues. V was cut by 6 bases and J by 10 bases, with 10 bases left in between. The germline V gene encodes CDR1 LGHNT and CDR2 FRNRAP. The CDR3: CASGHGTEQFF. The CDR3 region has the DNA TGTGCTAGTGGCCATGGGACAGAGCAGTTCTTC.

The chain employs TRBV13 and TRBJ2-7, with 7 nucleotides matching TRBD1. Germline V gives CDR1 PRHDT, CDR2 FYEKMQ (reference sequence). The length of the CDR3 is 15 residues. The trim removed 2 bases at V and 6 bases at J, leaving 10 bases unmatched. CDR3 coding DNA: TGTGCCAGCAGCTTACCCGGGACAGAGCCCCCCGAGCAGTACTTC. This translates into CASSLPGTEPPEQYF.

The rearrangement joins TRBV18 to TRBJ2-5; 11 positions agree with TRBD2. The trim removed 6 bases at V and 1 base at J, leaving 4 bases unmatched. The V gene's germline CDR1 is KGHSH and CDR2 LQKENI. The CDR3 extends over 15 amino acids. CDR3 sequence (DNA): TGTGCCAGCTCGCGGACTAGCGGGCGCCAAGAGACCCAGTACTTC. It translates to CASSRTSGRQETQYF.

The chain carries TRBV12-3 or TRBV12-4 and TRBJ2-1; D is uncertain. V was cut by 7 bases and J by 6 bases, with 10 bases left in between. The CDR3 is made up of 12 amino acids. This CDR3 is CASNQDSNEQFF. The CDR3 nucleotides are TGTGCCAGCAATCAAGATAGCAATGAGCAGTTCTTC.